The clone carrying this T cell receptor beta chain was observed at least ten times. The source of the sample is a study of regulatory T cells in long-lasting Graves disease. Specified time point: newly diagnosed GD, antithyroid drugs for less than 3 months. PBMC RNA was the source of the TCR library. With EDTA tubes as the receptacles, approximately 10 milliliters of peripheral blood were drawn. Germline CDR1 is SGHDT and CDR2 is YYEEEE. The V gene lost 4 bases and the J gene lost 3 bases, with 10 bases spanning the gap. The CDR3 spans 13 residues. The TCR beta library used iRepertoire HTBI primers with Arm-PCR amplification of CDR3. Original processing notes: The samples yielded 50 to 80 TRBV and around 13 TRBJ segments. TCRdb itself ran the multiplex PCR reads through MiXCR, one entry per CDR3 protein. For this entry, the V and J calls and clone size follow TCRdb and not the study's own pipeline. Here the sample spans 450,000 to 600,000 distinct CDR3 sequences, roughly 14% being singletons.

The same data also contributed to another study, on T cells in Graves' hyperthyroidism and ophthalmopathy. This second study notes: The study excluded patients with uncontrolled infection, other autoimmune disease, pregnancy or lactation. HTBI primers were used for first-round RT-PCR of the TCR CDR3.

The TCR sequence derives from a man younger than 40 with Graves disease. The rearrangement links TRBV5-6 to TRBJ1-1; D is ambiguous. The source material was peripheral blood mononuclear cells (PBMCs), sampled at new diagnosis, from a patient treated with antithyroid drugs. The CDR3 coding sequence is TGTGCCAGCAGCCCACGGGCGGACACTGAAGCTTTCTTT. This gives the protein CASSPRADTEAFF.